Listed here are 13 T cell receptor beta chains from one sample, sequenced in a study of T cells in Graves' hyperthyroidism and ophthalmopathy. Amplified TCR beta CDR3 regions came from RNA transcripts. TCR CDR3 regions were first amplified by RT-PCR with HTBI primers. Each CDR3 protein gets one entry after TCRdb re-called the multiplex PCR reads with MiXCR. This sample has about 130,000 distinct CDR3 sequences, with around 21% found just once. Sequencing used blood. The receptors were sampled from a woman aged 50 to 60 with Graves' hyperthyroidism that later progressed to Graves' ophthalmopathy.

For this clonotype: A junction end diverges from the germline sequence, so it may reflect a read error. The rearrangement links TRBV19 to TRBJ2-7, with 10 bases that match TRBD2. Germline V gene sequence: CDR1 LNHDA, CDR2 SQIVND (reference sequence). This CDR3 is built from 15 residues. The CDR3 here is CAGSPASGSIYEQYF. The CDR3 nucleotides read TGTGCCGGTAGTCCCGCTAGCGGGAGTATCTACGAGCAGTACTTC.

The genes are TRBV18 and TRBJ1-2; the D gene is possibly TRBD1 (6 bases). CDR3 length equals 13 residues. The V and J ends lost 3 bases and 6 bases respectively, with 11 bases between them. Germline V gene lookup returns CDR1 KGHSH and CDR2 LQKENI. CDR3 amino acids: CASSPDRWDGYTF. The CDR3 bases are TGTGCCAGCTCACCCGACAGGTGGGATGGCTACACCTTC.

The table lists this clonotype with many counts. The chain links TRBV2 to TRBJ2-2; 8 bases line up with TRBD1. This CDR3 is built from 11 residues. V shed 6 bases, J shed 15 bases, and the junction held 6 bases outside the gene matches. Per the germline V gene, CDR1 is SNHLY and CDR2 is FYNNEI. Here the CDR3 DNA reads TGTGCCAGCAGCGAGGACAGGGCAGTGTTTTTT. It specifies CASSEDRAVFF.

There are many counts of this clonotype. The chain links TRBV18 to TRBJ1-1, with D tentatively TRBD1 (6 bases). Germline V CDR1 and CDR2: KGHSH, LQKENI. The CDR3 length is 13 residues. Trimming removed 0 bases at V and 8 bases at J, with 10 bases between. This CDR3 reads CASSPPGASEAFF. CDR3 nucleotide sequence: TGTGCCAGCTCACCACCGGGGGCTTCGGAAGCTTTCTTT.

This rearrangement joins TRBV6-1 to TRBJ1-2, with TRBD1 identical over 8 bases. This CDR3 spans 15 amino acids. V gave up 4 bases and J gave up 4 bases; unmatched junction bases: 8. Germline CDR1 and CDR2: MNHNS and SASEGT. CDR3 bases: TGTGCCAGCAGTGGCGGGACAGGCATTGTCTATGGCTACACCTTC. Translation: CASSGGTGIVYGYTF.

Concerning this clonotype itself: One end of the junction fails to match germline, which may point to a read error. The chain couples TRBV20-1 to TRBJ1-1, with D uncertain. Per the germline V gene, CDR1 is DFQATT and CDR2 is SNEGSKA (reference sequence). The CDR3 extends over 14 amino acids. CDR3 region: CSARGTDLNTGAFF. The CDR3 DNA is TGCAGTGCTAGAGGGACGGACTTGAACACTGGAGCTTTCTTT.

This sequence joins TRBV20-1 and TRBJ2-3; perhaps TRBD1 as D (5 bases). Germline CDR1 reads DFQATT; CDR2 reads SNEGSKA (reference sequence). V shed 0 bases and J shed 4 bases, with 17 bases lying between them. There are 16 residues in the CDR3. The CDR3 sequence is CSARDRFRVVPDTQYF. CDR3 in DNA: TGCAGTGCTAGAGATCGGTTCAGGGTAGTACCAGATACGCAGTATTTT.

This clonotype was seen ten or more times. The chain links TRBV6-1 to TRBJ1-1, with a possible D match to TRBD1 (5 bases). This CDR3 is 18 amino acids long. Per the germline V gene, CDR1 is MNHNS and CDR2 is SASEGT. V was clipped by 0 bases and J by 1 base, with 18 bases between them. DNA for the CDR3: TGTGCCAGCAGTGAAGCGGGGAGAGGGAGACAGAGGAACACTGAAGCTTTCTTT. Protein: CASSEAGRGRQRNTEAFF.

This clonotype showed up many times. The chain employs TRBV20-1 and TRBJ1-5; 8 nucleotides agree with TRBD1. The CDR3 runs 14 residues. Germline-derived CDR1 and CDR2 are DFQATT and SNEGSKA (reference sequence). J was trimmed by 4 bases and V by 6 bases; bases with no gene match: 8. The chain's CDR3 is CSALRTGTNQPQHF. DNA of the CDR3: TGCAGTGCCCTCAGGACAGGGACGAATCAGCCCCAGCATTTT.

This clonotype has at least ten counts. This chain uses TRBV2 with TRBJ1-1; D is undetermined. This CDR3 comprises 13 residues. V was cut by 3 bases and J by 3 bases, with 8 bases left in between. Germline V gives CDR1 SNHLY, CDR2 FYNNEI. The CDR3 loop reads CASSDWRHTEAFF. CDR3 in DNA: TGTGCCAGCAGTGACTGGAGGCACACTGAAGCTTTCTTT.

The J gene is TRBJ1-4, the V gene TRBV6-2 or TRBV6-3; a weak D match, TRBD1 (5 bases). CDR3 length: 13 amino acids. Trimming pared 1 base from V and 6 bases from J, leaving 6 bases between. Per germline, CDR1 MNHEY and CDR2 SVGEGT. CDR3 DNA: TGTGCCAGCAGTTACTGGGGGGATGAAAAACTGTTTTTT. Its protein product is CASSYWGDEKLFF.

This clonotype has more than one count but fewer than ten. This sequence joins TRBV19 and TRBJ2-5, with D perhaps TRBD2 (5 bases). CDR1 and CDR2 (germline): LNHDA, SQIVND (reference sequence). The CDR3 contains 14 residues. Between the trimmed V and J ends, which lost 6 bases and 4 bases, there was a span of 15 bases. DNA of the CDR3: TGTGCCAGTAGCCGTTACCGAGGGTCAGAGACCCAGTACTTC. Translation gives CASSRYRGSETQYF.

There are a few counts of this clonotype. The genes are TRBV19 and TRBJ2-6, with D perhaps assigned TRBD1 or TRBD2 (5 bases each). V dropped 6 bases and J dropped 4 bases, with 16 bases sitting between them. Germline CDR1 LNHDA, CDR2 SQIVND (reference sequence). CDR3 length equals 16 residues. The CDR3 DNA follows: TGTGCCAGTAGCCGCTGGGGCGGGTCCGGGGCCAACGTCCTGACTTTC. Protein sequence: CASSRWGGSGANVLTF.